The present T cell receptor beta chain was sequenced within a study of blood T cell repertoires in COVID-19. Study summary: Acute-phase and convalescent COVID-19 samples originated in the United States, Italy and Spain.

The length of the CDR3 is 15 residues. Trimming pared 0 bases from V and 3 bases from J, leaving 8 bases between. From germline, CDR1 is LNHDA and CDR2 SQIVND (reference sequence). TCRdb's table, derived via immunoSEQ multiplex PCR, lists solely in-frame clones and lacks some. The sample records some 200,000 clones, approximately 85% being singletons. V usage is TRBV19 and J usage is TRBJ2-2; D unresolved. This receptor was taken from a woman older than 75 with acute or convalescent COVID-19. The specimen was peripheral blood. CDR3: CASSIDHGYTGELFF. CDR3 nucleotides: TGTGCCAGTAGTATAGATCACGGGTACACCGGGGAGCTGTTTTTT.